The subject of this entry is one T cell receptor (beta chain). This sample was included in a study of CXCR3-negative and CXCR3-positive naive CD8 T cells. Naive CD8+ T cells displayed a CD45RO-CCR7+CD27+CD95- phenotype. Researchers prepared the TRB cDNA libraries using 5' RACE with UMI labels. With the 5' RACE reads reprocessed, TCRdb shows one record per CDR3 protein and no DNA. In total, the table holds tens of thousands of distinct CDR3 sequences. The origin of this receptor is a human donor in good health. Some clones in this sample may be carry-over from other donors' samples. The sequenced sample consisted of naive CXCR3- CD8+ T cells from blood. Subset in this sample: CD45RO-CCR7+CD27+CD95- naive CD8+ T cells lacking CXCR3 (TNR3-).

The CDR3 region is CASSLRGRGVEQYF. The chain carries TRBV28 and TRBJ2-7; as DNA is missing, the TRBD1 call by TCRdb cannot be tested. The germline CDR1 and CDR2 sequences are MDHEN and SYDVKM. The CDR3 contains 14 residues.